These T cell receptor beta chains were read from a single sample in a study of cytomegalovirus exposure and HLA in healthy donors. Sequenced by immunoSEQ multiplex PCR; TCRdb stores in-frame clones only, minus some. Among about 82,000 clones, more than 85% were seen once, and the ten largest hold 0.65% to 0.7%. Sequenced sample: PBMCs. These receptors were obtained from a man aged 18 to 35 in good health and CMV-seronegative. Each CDR3 is given with its conserved first and last residue. A D gene is named only where the DNA matches it firmly.

D gene	V gene	J gene	CDR3 protein
TRBD1	TRBV4-3	TRBJ2-6	CASSQGQGGANVLTF
TRBD1	TRBV6-5	TRBJ2-7	CASRTGQGAYEQYF
.	TRBV9	TRBJ1-2	CATGGGSYGYTF
.	TRBV6-5	TRBJ2-3	CASSYSTGESTDTQYF
.	TRBV27	TRBJ1-4	CASSLGSTHRLFF
TRBD1	TRBV5-4	TRBJ2-7	CASTVSLGTGGYEQYF
.	TRBV7-9	TRBJ1-5	CASSLSHNQPQHF
.	TRBV18	TRBJ2-7	CASSLVEGVEQYF
.	TRBV5-1	TRBJ2-3	CASSSLQVVDTQYF
.	TRBV18	TRBJ2-7	CASSPQGTSSYEQYF
TRBD2	TRBV18	TRBJ2-1	CASSLSGGPRGEQFF
TRBD1	TRBV14	TRBJ2-4	CASSHPNRGAKNIQYF
.	TRBV5-1	TRBJ1-1	CASSSAGAYNTEAFF
.	TRBV18	TRBJ2-3	CASSPRVRADTQYF
.	TRBV4-1	TRBJ2-3	CASSQLAAAPTDTQYF
.	TRBV5-1	TRBJ2-1	CASSLAQGMNNEQFF
TRBD2	TRBV6-1	TRBJ2-1	CASSDERGVGEQFF
.	TRBV11-2	TRBJ2-1	CASSHTGLDEQFF
.	TRBV5-4	TRBJ2-7	CAVRSTSSYEQYF
.	TRBV5-7	TRBJ1-1	CASSLDVGGTEAFF
TRBD1	TRBV7-6	TRBJ1-6	CASSSGTGGSPLHF
TRBD2	TRBV11-2	TRBJ2-1	CASSLWERGSSHEQFF
.	TRBV7-3	TRBJ1-1	CASSLTRENTEAFF
.	TRBV19	TRBJ1-2	CASSSDSYGYTF
TRBD1	TRBV5-1	TRBJ2-1	CASRRAAPGQGAYNEQFF
.	TRBV6-5	TRBJ2-5	CASSFGRQVQETQYF
.	TRBV10-3	TRBJ1-1	CAIRTRNRSGGTEAFF
.	TRBV18	TRBJ2-7	CASSLWGVTVTYEQYF
.	TRBV6-4	TRBJ2-3	CASSPEGSTDTQYF
TRBD1	TRBV28	TRBJ1-1	CASRTGGAWAFF
.	TRBV9	TRBJ2-1	CASSVDPSFYNEQFF